This T cell receptor (beta chain) was profiled in a study of breast tumors, draining lymph nodes, adjacent tissues (TCRdb year 2016). With regard to the full study: TCR beta repertoires were compared across tumor, adjacent nontumor tissue and axillary lymph nodes obtained from breast cancer patients. The study aimed to assess the relationships and possible T-cell exchange between tumor, surrounding tissue and draining lymph node repertoires in human breast cancer.

Looking up the germline V gene (reference sequence) yields CDR1 LNHNV and CDR2 YYDKDF. V loses 6 bases at its end and J loses 0 bases; junction bases beyond the gene matches: 13. The CDR3 holds 18 amino acids from the cysteine to the phenylalanine. The sequence is cut down to CDR3 DNA, 54 bases in frame from base 1. The instrument was an Illumina HiSeq 2000. Multiplex PCR amplification was used to build the TCR beta chain libraries. High-throughput sequencing was used to analyze the amplified TCR beta chain products. TCRdb reran the public reads through fastp at Q25 and MiXCR, keeping productive beta chains. Records with the same CDR3 protein are collapsed into one entry carrying the most frequent genes and DNA. This sample has about 22,000 distinct CDR3 sequences in its table, and roughly three fifths of those were observed once. About 19% of the sample rests with the top ten. Turning to this clonotype: The target of this receptor is not known. Base quality data are lacking; no much larger clone is found one base away.

What the authors observed across the whole study: The conclusion that tumor T cells originate in lymph nodes was presented as consistent with a hypothesis rather than as directly demonstrated. The data were considered consistent with most tumor T cells being derived from the lymph node and subsequently expanding within tumor tissue. Tumor and nontumor tissue repertoires were found to be significantly more similar in luminal-like than in basal-like breast cancer. Tumor T-cell repertoires showed less diversity than lymph node repertoires and more diversity than nontumor tissue repertoires, and tumor T-cell repertoires showed preferential V and J gene usage.

The adjacent samples were made up of nontumor breast tissue around the tumor. Sequenced input: tumor-adjacent breast tissue. Recombination connected TRBV15 to TRBJ2-7; TRBD1 matches 11 bases in the middle. This receptor was identified in a female donor with breast cancer. Some clones in this sample may be carry-over from other donors' samples. The nucleotide sequence reads TGTGCCACCAGTCCGGACAGGGGGCTCGACAAATCCTCCTACGAGCAGTACTTC. It specifies CATSPDRGLDKSSYEQYF.